One sample yielded the 9 T cell receptor beta chains listed below, sequenced in a study of T-cell reconstitution after alpha-beta-depleted transplantation in children. Library preparation (for TCRbeta) was performed with unique molecular identifiers. TCRdb redid the calling of the PCR reads with MiXCR, one entry per CDR3 protein. The sample records fewer than 700,000 distinct CDR3 sequences, 10% to 15% being singletons. Sequences were derived from PBMCs, mostly from graft donor cells, sampled 360 days after TCRalphabeta/CD19-depleted stem cell transplant. Every receptor here comes from a male patient aged 5 to 17 who had a stem cell transplant for acute myeloid leukemia, so the T cells may come from the graft donor.

This clonotype has only a few counts. This chain uses TRBV20-1 with TRBJ2-2; TRBD2 matches 11 bases. The germline V gene encodes CDR1 DFQATT and CDR2 SNEGSKA (reference sequence). The J segment lost 0 bases and the V segment lost 3 bases, leaving 3 bases of the junction unmatched. There are 16 residues in the CDR3. For the CDR3, the DNA is TGCAGTGCTAGGGGGGGACTAGCGGCGAACACCGGGGAGCTGTTTTTT. Amino acid sequence: CSARGGLAANTGELFF.

Many counts were recorded for this clonotype. This rearrangement joins TRBV7-3 to TRBJ2-7; 7 bases are shared with TRBD1. With V trimmed by 5 bases and J by 3 bases, 7 bases remained unmatched. In germline, CDR1 is SGHTA, CDR2 FQGTGA. The CDR3 length is 14 residues. CDR3 sequence reads: CASSPTGLFYEQYF. The CDR3 DNA reads TGTGCCAGCAGCCCGACAGGGTTATTCTACGAGCAGTACTTC. Full variable domain (outside the CDR3, taken from reference TRBV7-3 and TRBJ2-7): GAGVSQTPSNKVTEKGKYVELRCDPISGHTALYWYRQSLGQGPEFLIYFQGTGAADDSGLPNDRFFAVRPEGSVSTLKIQRTERGDSAVYLCASSPTGLFYEQYFGPGTRLTVT.

The genes are TRBV7-9 and TRBJ2-7; the D is unclear. Trimming took off 1 base at V and 3 bases at J, with 10 bases between the two ends. This CDR3 comprises 14 residues. From germline, CDR1 is SEHNR and CDR2 FQNEAQ (reference sequence). CDR3 sequence: CASSLVGWYYEQYF. The CDR3 DNA sequence: TGTGCCAGCAGCTTAGTAGGCTGGTACTACGAGCAGTACTTC. The whole variable domain, remainder taken from reference TRBV7-9 and TRBJ2-7, is DTGVSQNPRHKITKRGQNVTFRCDPISEHNRLYWYRQTLGQGPEFLTYFQNEAQLEKSRLLSDRFSAERPKGSFSTLEIQRTEQGDSAMYLCASSLVGWYYEQYFGPGTRLTVT.

This clonotype has a count of ten or more. This chain connects TRBV7-2 to TRBJ2-7; tentative D call: TRBD2 (6 bases). CDR1 is SGHTA, CDR2 FQGNSA, per germline. Trimming removed 5 bases from V and 5 bases from J, with 19 bases in between. This CDR3 is built from 15 residues. This chain's CDR3 is CASSQWVAASHEQYF. DNA of the CDR3: TGTGCCAGCAGCCAGTGGGTAGCGGCTTCCCACGAGCAGTACTTC.

The chain carries TRBV11-2 and TRBJ2-1, with a possible D match to TRBD2 (6 bases). Germline V lookup: CDR1 SGHAT, CDR2 FQNNGV. The CDR3 is 18 amino acids. V gave up 1 base and J gave up 0 bases, with 16 bases separating them. CDR3 region: CASSLVPGLPSSYNEQFF. The CDR3 bases are TGTGCCAGCAGCTTAGTCCCGGGACTCCCTAGCTCCTACAATGAGCAGTTCTTC.

The rearrangement uses TRBV28 and TRBJ2-5, with D tentatively TRBD1 or TRBD2 (5 bases each). This CDR3 spans 16 amino acids. With 7 bases removed from V and 2 bases from J, the gap between germline ends came to 20 bases. Germline V gives CDR1 MDHEN, CDR2 SYDVKM. Here the CDR3 reads CASTLSGAGKQETQYF. CDR3 bases: TGTGCCAGCACCTTATCCGGGGCAGGAAAACAAGAGACCCAGTACTTC. The full variable domain, in which reference TRBV28 and TRBJ2-5 provide the parts outside the CDR3, is DVKVTQSSRYLVKRTGEKVFLECVQDMDHENMFWYRQDPGLGLRLIYFSYDVKMKEKGDIPEGYSVSREKKERFSLILESASTNQTSMYLCASTLSGAGKQETQYFGPGTRLLVL.

Remarks on this clonotype: The CDR3 end shows no conserved phenylalanine or tryptophan, and so a read error is likely. The genes are TRBV10-3 and TRBJ2-1; the match to TRBD2 covers 9 bases. CDR3 length: 19 amino acids. The trim removed 5 bases at V and 2 bases at J, leaving 16 bases unmatched. Germline values: CDR1 ENHRY, CDR2 SYGVKD. CDR3 DNA sequence: TGTGCCATCAGTTTAAATCCCGTGTGGCTAGCGGGACCCTACAATGAGCAGTTCTAC. This encodes CAISLNPVWLAGPYNEQFY.

This clonotype was detected many times. The J gene is TRBJ2-7, the V gene TRBV7-9; TRBD1 or TRBD2 may be the D gene (5 bases each). Germline CDR1 and CDR2: SEHNR and FQNEAQ (reference sequence). The CDR3 contains 15 residues. Trimming cost V 1 base and J 2 bases, with 12 bases left between them. The chain's CDR3 is CASSLDAGSTYEQYF. CDR3 nucleotides: TGTGCCAGCAGCTTAGATGCAGGGAGTACCTACGAGCAGTACTTC.

This clonotype has just a few counts. The rearrangement links TRBV29-1 to TRBJ1-1; perhaps TRBD1 as D (5 bases). The CDR3 spans 14 residues. Germline V CDR1 and CDR2: SQVTM, ANQGSEA. Trimming stripped 5 bases from V and 0 bases from J, with 13 bases between. The CDR3 DNA reads TGCAGCGTTCGGGGGGGTGCCATGAACACTGAAGCTTTCTTT. Protein sequence: CSVRGGAMNTEAFF.